This T cell receptor (beta chain) was observed in a study of cytomegalovirus exposure and HLA in healthy donors. General study findings and limits: The study labeled 164 TCR beta chains cytomegalovirus-associated. A reported reduction in N-insertions relative to the roughly 640-donor mean was seen in an Asian-associated ancestry cluster in a later analysis. Presence/absence analyses assumed roughly uniform sequencing depth across donors.

Each donor's status was that of a healthy bone marrow donor. 13 Jbeta primers and 60 Vbeta primers were used for the PCR. Sequencing used immunoSEQ multiplex PCR; TCRdb keeps in-frame clones, though not all of them. The sample consists of about 180,000 clones, 77% of them appearing once. To note about this clone: Its specificity is unknown.

The germline V gene has CDR1 MRHNA and CDR2 SNTAGT. The ends were cut back, 6 bases at V and 4 bases at J, with 12 bases in the middle. The CDR3 is 14 residues long. Sequencing input: PBMCs. The TCR sequence derives from a man between 18 and 29 years old in good health and CMV-seronegative. The gene calls are TRBV6-4 and TRBJ2-2; TRBD1 might be the D (5 bases). The CDR3 DNA reads TGTGCCAGCAGCCAGGGTTACGGCACCGGGGAGCTGTTTTTT. Residues: CASSQGYGTGELFF.